Below, one T cell receptor beta chain is given with its context. The primer mix had 60 Vbeta and 13 Jbeta primers. The method was immunoSEQ multiplex PCR; TCRdb's version includes in-frame clones alone and lacks a portion of them. The sample has some 200,000 clones, 80% to 85% seen once. This specimen comes from a study of cytomegalovirus exposure and HLA in healthy donors. J was trimmed by 3 bases and V by 7 bases; bases with no gene match: 2. The CDR3 has 13 amino acids. Germline-derived CDR1 and CDR2 are MDHEN and SYDVKM. The source is a woman aged 25 to 39 in good health and CMV-seronegative. Material: PBMCs. The J gene is TRBJ2-2, the V gene TRBV28; 7 nucleotides match TRBD2. In nucleotides, the CDR3 is TGTGCCAGCATGGCGGGGGACACCGGGGAGCTGTTTTTT. It codes for CASMAGDTGELFF. Supplemented by reference TRBV28 and TRBJ2-2, the full variable domain reads DVKVTQSSRYLVKRTGEKVFLECVQDMDHENMFWYRQDPGLGLRLIYFSYDVKMKEKGDIPEGYSVSREKKERFSLILESASTNQTSMYLCASMAGDTGELFFGEGSRLTVL.